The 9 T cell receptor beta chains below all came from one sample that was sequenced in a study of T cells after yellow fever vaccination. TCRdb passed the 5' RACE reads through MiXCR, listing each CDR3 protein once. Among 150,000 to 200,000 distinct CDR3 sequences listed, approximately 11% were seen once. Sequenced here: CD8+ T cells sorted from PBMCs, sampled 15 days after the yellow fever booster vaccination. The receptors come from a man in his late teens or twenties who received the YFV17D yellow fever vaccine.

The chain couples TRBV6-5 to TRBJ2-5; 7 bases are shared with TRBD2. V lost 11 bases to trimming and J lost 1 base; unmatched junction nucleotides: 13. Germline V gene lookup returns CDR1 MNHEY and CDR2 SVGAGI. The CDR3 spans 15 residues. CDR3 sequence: CAASDGGGTQETQYF. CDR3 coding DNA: TGTGCCGCTTCTGATGGGGGGGGAACCCAAGAGACCCAGTACTTC.

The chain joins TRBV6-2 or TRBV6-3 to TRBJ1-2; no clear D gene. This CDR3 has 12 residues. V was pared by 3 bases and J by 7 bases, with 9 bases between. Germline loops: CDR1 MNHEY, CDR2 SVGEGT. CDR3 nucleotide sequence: TGTGCCAGCAGTTATACGTCGGGTGGCTACACCTTC. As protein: CASSYTSGGYTF.

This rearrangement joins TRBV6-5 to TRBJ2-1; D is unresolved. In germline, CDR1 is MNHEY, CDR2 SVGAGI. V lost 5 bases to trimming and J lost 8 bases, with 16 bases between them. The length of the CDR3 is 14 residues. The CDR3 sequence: CASSILARIDEQFF. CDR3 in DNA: TGTGCCAGCAGTATACTCGCCCGGATCGATGAGCAGTTCTTC.

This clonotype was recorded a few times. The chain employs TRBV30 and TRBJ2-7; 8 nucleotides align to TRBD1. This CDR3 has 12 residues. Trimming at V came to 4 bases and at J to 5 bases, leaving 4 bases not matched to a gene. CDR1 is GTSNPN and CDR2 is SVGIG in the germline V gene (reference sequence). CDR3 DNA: TGTGCCTGGACCGGGACAGGAGACGAGCAGTACTTC. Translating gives CAWTGTGDEQYF.

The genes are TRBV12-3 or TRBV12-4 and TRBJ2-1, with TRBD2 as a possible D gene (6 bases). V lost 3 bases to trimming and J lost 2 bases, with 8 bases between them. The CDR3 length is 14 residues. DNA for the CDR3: TGTGCCAGCAGTTTGGAGGGACCCTACAATGAGCAGTTCTTC. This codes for CASSLEGPYNEQFF.

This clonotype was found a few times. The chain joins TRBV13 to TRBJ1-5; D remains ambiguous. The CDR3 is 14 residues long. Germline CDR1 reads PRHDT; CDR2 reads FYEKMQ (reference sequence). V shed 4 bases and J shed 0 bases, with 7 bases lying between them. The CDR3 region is CASSSRNSNQPQHF. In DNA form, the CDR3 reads TGTGCCAGCAGCTCCCGGAATAGCAATCAGCCCCAGCATTTT. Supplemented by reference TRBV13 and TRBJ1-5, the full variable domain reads AAGVIQSPRHLIKEKRETATLKCYPIPRHDTVYWYQQGPGQDPQFLISFYEKMQSDKGSIPDRFSAQQFSDYHSELNMSSLELGDSALYFCASSSRNSNQPQHFGDGTRLSIL.

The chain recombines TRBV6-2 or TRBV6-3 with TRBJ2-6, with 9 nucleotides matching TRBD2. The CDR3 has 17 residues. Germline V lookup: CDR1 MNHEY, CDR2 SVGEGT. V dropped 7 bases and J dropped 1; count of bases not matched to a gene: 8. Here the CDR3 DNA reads TGTGCCAGCATTAGACTAGCGGACTCTTCTGGGGCCAACGTCCTGACTTTC. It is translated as CASIRLADSSGANVLTF.

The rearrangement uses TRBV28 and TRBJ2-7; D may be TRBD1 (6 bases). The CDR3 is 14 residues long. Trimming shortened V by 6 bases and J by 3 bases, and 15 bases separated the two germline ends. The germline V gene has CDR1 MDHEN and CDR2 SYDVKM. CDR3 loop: CASRKTGFDYEQYV. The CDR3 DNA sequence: TGTGCCAGCAGAAAAACAGGGTTCGACTACGAGCAGTACGTC.

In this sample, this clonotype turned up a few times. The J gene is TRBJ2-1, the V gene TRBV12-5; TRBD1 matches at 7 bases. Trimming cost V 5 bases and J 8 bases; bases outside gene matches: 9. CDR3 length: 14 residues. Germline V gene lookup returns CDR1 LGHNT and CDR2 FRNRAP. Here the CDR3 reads CASGPGTGVYEQFF. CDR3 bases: TGTGCTAGTGGTCCTGGTACAGGGGTTTATGAGCAGTTCTTC. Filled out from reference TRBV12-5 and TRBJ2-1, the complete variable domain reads DARVTQTPRHKVTEMGQEVTMRCQPILGHNTVFWYRQTMMQGLELLAYFRNRAPLDDSGMPKDRFSAEMPDATLATLKIQPSEPRDSAVYFCASGPGTGVYEQFFGPGTRLTVL.